This T cell receptor beta chain was obtained from a study of T cell changes during pregnancy in multiple sclerosis. V was clipped by 7 bases and J by 0 bases, with 10 bases between them. The CDR3 runs 14 residues. Germline lookup yields CDR1 LNHDA and CDR2 SQIVND (reference sequence). This table comes from immunoSEQ multiplex PCR, and its TCRdb copy is limited to in-frame clones, with some not included. This table holds more than 20,000 clones, just under 95% found once. This sequence was found in a female donor with multiple sclerosis, enrolled in a pregnancy study. The V and J genes are TRBV19 and TRBJ2-1; TRBD2 might be the D (5 bases). The sequencing used CD8+ T cells from peripheral blood mononuclear cells, collected in the third trimester of pregnancy. The DNA of the CDR3 is TGTGCCAGTAATCCGGGAAACTCCTACAATGAGCAGTTCTTC. Translation: CASNPGNSYNEQFF.